This T cell receptor beta chain was retrieved from a study of cytomegalovirus exposure and HLA in healthy donors. Both 60 Vbeta primers and 13 Jbeta primers went into the PCR. Sequencing used immunoSEQ multiplex PCR; TCRdb keeps in-frame clones, though not all of them. Altogether tens of thousands of clones are present, about 77% being singletons, with the ten largest covering approximately 9.9%. General study points: It was reported that the classifier diagnosed cytomegalovirus status with high specificity and sensitivity in both the original and validation cohorts. Immune exposure information available was restricted to CMV serostatus.

In the case of this clone: What it binds is not known.

The sequence came from a middle-aged man in good health and CMV-seronegative. Sequenced input: PBMCs.

CDR3 nucleotides: TGTGCCAGCAGTGAAGAGTTGAGCTCCTACGAGCAGTACTTC. Amino acids: CASSEELSSYEQYF. This sequence joins TRBV2 and TRBJ2-7, with D hard to call. CDR3 size: 14 residues. Deletions cut 1 base from V and 0 bases from J, with 7 bases between. Germline lookup yields CDR1 SNHLY and CDR2 FYNNEI.